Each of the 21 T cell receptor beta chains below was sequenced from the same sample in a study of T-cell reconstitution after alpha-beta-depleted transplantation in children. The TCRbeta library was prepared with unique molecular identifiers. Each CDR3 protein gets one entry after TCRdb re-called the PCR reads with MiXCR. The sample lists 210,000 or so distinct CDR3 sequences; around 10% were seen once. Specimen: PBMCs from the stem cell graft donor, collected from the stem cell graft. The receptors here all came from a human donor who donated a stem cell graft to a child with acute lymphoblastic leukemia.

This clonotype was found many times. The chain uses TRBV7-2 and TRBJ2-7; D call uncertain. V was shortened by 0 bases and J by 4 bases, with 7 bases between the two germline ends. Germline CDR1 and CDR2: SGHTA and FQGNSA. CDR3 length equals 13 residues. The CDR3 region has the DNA TGTGCCAGCAGCTTAGCGGGGTCTTACGAGCAGTACTTC. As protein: CASSLAGSYEQYF.

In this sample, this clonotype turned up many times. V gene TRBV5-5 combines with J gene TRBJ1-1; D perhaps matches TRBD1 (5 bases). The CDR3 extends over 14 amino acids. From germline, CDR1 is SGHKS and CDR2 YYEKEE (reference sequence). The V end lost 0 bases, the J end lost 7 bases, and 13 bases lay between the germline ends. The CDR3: CASSLATGFNEAFF. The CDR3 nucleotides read TGTGCCAGCAGCTTGGCAACAGGTTTTAATGAAGCTTTCTTT. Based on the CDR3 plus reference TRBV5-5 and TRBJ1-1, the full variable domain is DAGVTQSPTHLIKTRGQQVTLRCSPISGHKSVSWYQQVLGQGPQFIFQYYEKEERGRGNFPDRFSARQFPNYSSELNVNALLLGDSALYLCASSLATGFNEAFFGQGTRLTVV.

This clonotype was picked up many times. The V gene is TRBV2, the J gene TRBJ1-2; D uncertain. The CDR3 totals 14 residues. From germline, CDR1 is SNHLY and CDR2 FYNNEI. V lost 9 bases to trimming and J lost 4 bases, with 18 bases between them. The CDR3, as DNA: TGTGCCAGATGCGCGAGTCCGGGGATCTATGGCTACACCTTC. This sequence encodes CARCASPGIYGYTF.

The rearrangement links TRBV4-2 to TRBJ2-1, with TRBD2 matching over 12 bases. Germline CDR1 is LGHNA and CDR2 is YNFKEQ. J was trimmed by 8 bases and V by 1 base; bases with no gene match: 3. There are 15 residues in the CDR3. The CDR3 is CASSQALAGGDEQFF. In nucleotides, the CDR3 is TGTGCCAGCAGCCAAGCTCTAGCGGGGGGGGATGAGCAGTTCTTC.

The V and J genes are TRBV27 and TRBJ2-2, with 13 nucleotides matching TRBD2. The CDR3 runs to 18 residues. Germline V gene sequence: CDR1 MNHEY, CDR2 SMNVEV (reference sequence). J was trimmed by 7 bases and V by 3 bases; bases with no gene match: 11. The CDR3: CASSFLTSGGTSGGELFF. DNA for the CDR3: TGTGCCAGCAGTTTTCTGACTAGCGGGGGGACCTCAGGCGGGGAGCTGTTTTTT.

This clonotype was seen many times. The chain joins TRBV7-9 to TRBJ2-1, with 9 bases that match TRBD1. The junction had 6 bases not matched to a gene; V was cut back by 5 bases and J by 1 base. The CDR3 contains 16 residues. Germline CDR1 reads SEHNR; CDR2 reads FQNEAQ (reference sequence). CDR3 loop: CASSPKGQGSYNEQFF. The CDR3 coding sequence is TGTGCCAGCAGCCCAAAGGGACAGGGTTCCTACAATGAGCAGTTCTTC.

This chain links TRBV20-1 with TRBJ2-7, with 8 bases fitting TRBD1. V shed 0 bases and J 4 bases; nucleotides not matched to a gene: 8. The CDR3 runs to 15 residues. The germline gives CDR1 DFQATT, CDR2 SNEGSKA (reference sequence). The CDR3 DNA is TGCAGTGCTAGAGATCAGGGGGCGGTGTCTTACGAGCAGTACTTC. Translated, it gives CSARDQGAVSYEQYF.

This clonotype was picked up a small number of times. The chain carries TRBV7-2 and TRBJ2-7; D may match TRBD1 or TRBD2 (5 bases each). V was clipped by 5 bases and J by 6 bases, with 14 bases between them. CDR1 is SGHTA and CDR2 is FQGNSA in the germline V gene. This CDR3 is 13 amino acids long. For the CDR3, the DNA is TGTGCCAGCAGCCCGGGACCCGCAGGCGAGCAGTACTTC. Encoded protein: CASSPGPAGEQYF. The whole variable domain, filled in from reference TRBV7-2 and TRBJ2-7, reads GAGVSQSPSNKVTEKGKDVELRCDPISGHTALYWYRQSLGQGLEFLIYFQGNSAPDKSGLPSDRFSAERTGGSVSTLTIQRTQQEDSAVYLCASSPGPAGEQYFGPGTRLTVT.

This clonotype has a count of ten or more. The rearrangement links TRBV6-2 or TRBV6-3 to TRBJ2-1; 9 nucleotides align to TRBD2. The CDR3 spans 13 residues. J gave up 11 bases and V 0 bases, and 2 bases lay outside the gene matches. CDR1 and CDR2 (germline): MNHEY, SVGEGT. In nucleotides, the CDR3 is TGTGCCAGCAGTTACTCCCCTAGCGGGAAGCAGTTCTTC. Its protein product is CASSYSPSGKQFF.

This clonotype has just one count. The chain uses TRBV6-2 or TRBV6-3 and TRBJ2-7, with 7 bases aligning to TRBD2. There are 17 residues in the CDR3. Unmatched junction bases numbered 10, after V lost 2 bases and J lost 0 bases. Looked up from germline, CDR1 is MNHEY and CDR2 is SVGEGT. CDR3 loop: CASSYRASGWVSYEQYF. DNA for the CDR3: TGTGCCAGCAGTTACAGGGCTAGCGGTTGGGTCTCCTACGAGCAGTACTTC.

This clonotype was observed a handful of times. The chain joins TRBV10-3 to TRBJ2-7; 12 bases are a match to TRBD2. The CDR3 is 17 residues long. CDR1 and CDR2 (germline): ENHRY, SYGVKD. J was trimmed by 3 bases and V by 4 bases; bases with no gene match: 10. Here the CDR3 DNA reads TGTGCCATCAGTGTCGGAGCTAGCGGGGGGGGGCTCTACGAGCAGTACTTC. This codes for CAISVGASGGGLYEQYF.

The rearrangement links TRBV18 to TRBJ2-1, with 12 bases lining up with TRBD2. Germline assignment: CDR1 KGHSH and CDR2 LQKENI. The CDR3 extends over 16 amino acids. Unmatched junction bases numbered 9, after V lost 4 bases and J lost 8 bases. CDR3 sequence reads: CASSRSPSGGVDEQFF. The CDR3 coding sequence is TGTGCCAGCTCACGATCCCCTAGCGGGGGGGTCGATGAGCAGTTCTTC.

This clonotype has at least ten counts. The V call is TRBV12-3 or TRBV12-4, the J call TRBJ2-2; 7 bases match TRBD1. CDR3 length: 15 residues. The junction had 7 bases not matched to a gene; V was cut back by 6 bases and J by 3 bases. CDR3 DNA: TGTGCCAGCAGCCAGGCAGGGGGTGACACCGGGGAGCTGTTTTTT. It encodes CASSQAGGDTGELFF.

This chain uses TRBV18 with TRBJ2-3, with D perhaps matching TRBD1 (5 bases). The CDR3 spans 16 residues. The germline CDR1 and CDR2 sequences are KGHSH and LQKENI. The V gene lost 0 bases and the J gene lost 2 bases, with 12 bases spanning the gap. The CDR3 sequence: CASSPPQGPFTDTQYF. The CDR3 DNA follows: TGTGCCAGCTCACCACCCCAGGGTCCTTTCACAGATACGCAGTATTTT.

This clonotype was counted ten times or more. The CDR3 sequence: CAIRGTGGMNTEAFF. CDR3 DNA: TGTGCCATCAGGGGGACAGGGGGGATGAACACTGAAGCTTTCTTT. This chain joins TRBV10-3 and TRBJ1-1; TRBD1 agrees at 11 bases. This CDR3 has 15 residues. Germline V gene sequence: CDR1 ENHRY, CDR2 SYGVKD. V lost 6 bases and J lost 0; bases outside the gene matches: 3.

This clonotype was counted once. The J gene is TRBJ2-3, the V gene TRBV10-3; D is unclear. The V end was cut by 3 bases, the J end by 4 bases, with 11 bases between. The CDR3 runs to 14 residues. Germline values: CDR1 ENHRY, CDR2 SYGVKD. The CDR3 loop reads CAISDRQASDTQYF. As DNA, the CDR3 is TGTGCCATCAGTGACCGGCAGGCCTCAGATACGCAGTATTTT.

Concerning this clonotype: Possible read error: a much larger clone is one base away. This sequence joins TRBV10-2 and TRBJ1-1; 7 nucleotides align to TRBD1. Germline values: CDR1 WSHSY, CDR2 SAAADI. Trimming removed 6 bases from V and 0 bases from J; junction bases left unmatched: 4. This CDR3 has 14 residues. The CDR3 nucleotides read TGCGCCAGCAGGATGGGACAGATGAACACTGAAGCTTTCTTT. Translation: CASRMGQMNTEAFF.

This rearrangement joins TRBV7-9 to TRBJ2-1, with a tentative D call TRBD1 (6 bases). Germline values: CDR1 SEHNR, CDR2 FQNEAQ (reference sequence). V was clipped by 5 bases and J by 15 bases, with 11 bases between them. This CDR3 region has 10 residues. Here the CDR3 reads CASSGGSLFF. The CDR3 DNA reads TGTGCCAGCAGCGGGGGCTCGTTGTTCTTC.

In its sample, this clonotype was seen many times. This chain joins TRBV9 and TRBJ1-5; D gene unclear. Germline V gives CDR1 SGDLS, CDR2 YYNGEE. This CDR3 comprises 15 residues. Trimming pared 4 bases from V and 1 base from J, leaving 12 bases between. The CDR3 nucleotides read TGTGCCAGCAGCCCAGACCTCTACAGCAATCAGCCCCAGCATTTT. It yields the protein CASSPDLYSNQPQHF. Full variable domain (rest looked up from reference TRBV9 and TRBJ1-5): DSGVTQTPKHLITATGQRVTLRCSPRSGDLSVYWYQQSLDQGLQFLIQYYNGEERAKGNILERFSAQQFPDLHSELNLSSLELGDSALYFCASSPDLYSNQPQHFGDGTRLSIL.

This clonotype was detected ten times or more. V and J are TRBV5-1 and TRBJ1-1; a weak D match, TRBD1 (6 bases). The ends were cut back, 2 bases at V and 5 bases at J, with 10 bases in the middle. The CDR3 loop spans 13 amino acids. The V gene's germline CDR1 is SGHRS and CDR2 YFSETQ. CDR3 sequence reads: CASSLQGGTEAFF. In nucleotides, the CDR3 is TGCGCCAGCAGCTTACAGGGAGGAACTGAAGCTTTCTTT. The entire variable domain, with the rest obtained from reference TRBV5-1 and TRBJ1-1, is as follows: KAGVTQTPRYLIKTRGQQVTLSCSPISGHRSVSWYQQTPGQGLQFLFEYFSETQRNKGNFPGRFSGRQFSNSRSEMNVSTLELGDSALYLCASSLQGGTEAFFGQGTRLTVV.

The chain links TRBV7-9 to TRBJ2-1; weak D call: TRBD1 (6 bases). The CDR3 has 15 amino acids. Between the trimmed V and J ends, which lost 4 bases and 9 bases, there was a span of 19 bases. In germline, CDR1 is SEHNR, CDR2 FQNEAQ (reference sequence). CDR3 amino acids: CASSSPERGHAEQFF. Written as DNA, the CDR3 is TGTGCCAGCAGCTCTCCCGAAAGGGGACACGCTGAGCAGTTCTTC. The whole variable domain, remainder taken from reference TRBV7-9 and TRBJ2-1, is DTGVSQNPRHKITKRGQNVTFRCDPISEHNRLYWYRQTLGQGPEFLTYFQNEAQLEKSRLLSDRFSAERPKGSFSTLEIQRTEQGDSAMYLCASSSPERGHAEQFFGPGTRLTVL.